This record looks at one T cell receptor (beta chain) sequence and its context. As yet, its antigen is unknown. Germline V gene data show CDR1 as ENHRY and CDR2 as SYGVKD. V was clipped by 6 bases and J by 5 bases; unmatched bases: 9. This CDR3 has 14 amino acids. The sample originates from a study of shared clonotypes between healthy human individuals. In the study overall: Each donor had three CD4 naive, three CD4 memory, two CD8 naive and one CD8 memory plate. Study-wide findings and caveats: It was expected that sequencing depth would affect clonotype sharing among donors. Around 4.7% was the fraction of naive CD4 clonotypes found shared across four donors.

The protocol was immunoSEQ multiplex PCR, while the TCRdb copy is restricted to in-frame clones and leaves out a portion. The sample carries roughly 520,000 clones, about 96% recorded once. Participating donors were healthy, HIV-negative adults free of recent acute infections or vaccinations. This TCR came from a woman aged 25 to 39 in good health. The chain couples TRBV10-3 to TRBJ2-7, with TRBD1 matching over 8 bases. Material: naive CD4+ T cells sorted from blood. The subset denotes: CD45RA+ positively selected. The CDR3 loop is CAIRSLDRVNEQYF. The CDR3 DNA sequence: TGTGCCATCAGGTCCCTGGACAGGGTCAACGAGCAGTACTTC.